This TCR beta chain was identified during a study of Graves' ophthalmopathy and Graves' hyperthyroidism. Study findings and constraints: Cross-validated, the 13-signature model showed 87.88%/81.08% sensitivity/specificity, and 80%/75% in the test set. The blood repertoire also included most expanded thyroid clonotypes above 0.001 frequency.

Ten or more counts support this clonotype. Its antigen is unknown. Germline lookup yields CDR1 SEHNR and CDR2 FQNEAQ (reference sequence). The CDR3 has 13 residues. V gave up 2 bases and J gave up 4 bases, with 5 bases separating them. As the template, RNA transcripts were used to amplify TCR beta CDR3 regions. Second-round multiplex PCR came after a first-round RT-PCR that employed HTBI primers. TCRdb used MiXCR to reprocess the multiplex PCR reads, holding one entry per CDR3 protein. The data hold nearly 400,000 distinct CDR3 sequences, with about 17% observed a single time. The chain has TRBV7-9 and TRBJ2-2; no clear D gene. Sequenced input: peripheral blood. The sequence came from a young woman with Graves' ophthalmopathy. CDR3 bases: TGTGCCAGCAGCTTATCTACCACCGGGGAGCTGTTTTTT. This sequence encodes CASSLSTTGELFF.